This TCR beta chain was retrieved from a study of blood T cell repertoires in COVID-19. Study information: There were acute and convalescent COVID-19 samples, and they came from the United States, Italy and Spain. T cells, B-cell-depleted T cells, or PBMCs provided the cDNA or gDNA that served as material.

Trimming cost V 2 bases and J 4 bases; bases outside gene matches: 7. CDR1 SNHLY and CDR2 FYNNEI come from the germline V gene. CDR3 size: 15 residues. Enrolled through a virtual design, the participants were between 18 and 89 years of age and came from 24 US areas. Which cohort a participant joined came from the clinical history participants gave. Sequencing was performed with immunoSEQ multiplex PCR; in TCRdb, only in-frame clones are kept and a portion is missing. The sample includes around 360,000 clones, more than 75% of them seen just once. Sequencing used PBMCs or T cells enriched from blood (not recorded which). The sequence derives from a woman younger than 45 who had recovered from COVID-19. The chain employs TRBV2 and TRBJ2-7, with 8 bases fitting TRBD1. The CDR3 sequence: CASSESGQGAYEQYF. The CDR3 DNA sequence: TGTGCCAGCAGTGAATCGGGGCAGGGGGCTTACGAGCAGTACTTC.